These 3 T cell receptor beta chains were all obtained from the same sample, sequenced in a study of Ad26.COV2.S vaccination and SARS-CoV-2 variants. The treatment denotes: some 19 received Ad26.COV2.S at low or high dose, single or two shots; about 5 received placebo; per-sample allocation not given. It was on day 63 after the first vaccine or placebo injection that samples were taken. Profiling relied on immunoSEQ multiplex PCR, and the TCRdb table lists in-frame clones only, not all of them. The profile shows about 410,000 clones, 89% of them singletons. The material sequenced was peripheral blood, taken in a trial of Ad26.COV2.S vaccine versus placebo. These receptors were collected from a person aged 18-65 years who received the Ad26.COV2.S COVID-19 vaccine or a placebo.

This rearrangement joins TRBV28 to TRBJ2-4; 8 positions agree with TRBD2. This CDR3 has 16 residues. V gave up 2 bases and J gave up 1 base; unmatched junction bases: 4. The germline V gene encodes CDR1 MDHEN and CDR2 SYDVKM. The DNA of the CDR3 is TGTGCCAGCAGTTTAGGTAGCGGGATCGCCAAAAACATTCAGTACTTC. It is translated as CASSLGSGIAKNIQYF.

V gene TRBV6-1 combines with J gene TRBJ2-5; TRBD2 might be the D (6 bases). CDR1 and CDR2 (germline): MNHNS, SASEGT. The CDR3 extends over 16 amino acids. The V gene lost 2 bases and the J gene lost 1 base, with 14 bases spanning the gap. CDR3 residues: CASSEWGGSGQETQYF. In DNA form, the CDR3 reads TGTGCCAGCAGTGAATGGGGAGGTAGCGGCCAAGAGACCCAGTACTTC.

This chain uses TRBV11-3 with TRBJ2-2, with D maybe TRBD2 (6 bases). CDR1 SGHNT and CDR2 YENEEA come from the germline V gene. The V gene lost 0 bases and the J gene lost 1 base, with 9 bases spanning the gap. This CDR3 comprises 16 residues. CDR3 nucleotide sequence: TGTGCCAGCAGCTTAGATCGGGGGTTGAACACCGGGGAGCTGTTTTTT. Amino acid sequence: CASSLDRGLNTGELFF.